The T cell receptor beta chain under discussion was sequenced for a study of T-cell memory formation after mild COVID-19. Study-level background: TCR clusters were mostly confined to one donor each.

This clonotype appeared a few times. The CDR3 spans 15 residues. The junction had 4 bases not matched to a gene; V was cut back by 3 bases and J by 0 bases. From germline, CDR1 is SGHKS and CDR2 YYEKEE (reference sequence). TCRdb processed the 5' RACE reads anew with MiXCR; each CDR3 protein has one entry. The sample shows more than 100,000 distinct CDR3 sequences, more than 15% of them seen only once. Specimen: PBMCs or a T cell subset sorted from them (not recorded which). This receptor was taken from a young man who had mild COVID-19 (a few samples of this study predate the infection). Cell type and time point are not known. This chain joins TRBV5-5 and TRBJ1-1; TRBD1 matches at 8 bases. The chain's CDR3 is CASSSRGQMNTEAFF. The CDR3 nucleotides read TGTGCCAGCAGCTCCAGGGGGCAAATGAACACTGAAGCTTTCTTT.